The next 3 T cell receptor beta chains were all read from a single sample in a study of Graves' ophthalmopathy and Graves' hyperthyroidism. Beta-chain TCR CDR3 regions were amplified from RNA transcripts. First-round RT-PCR employed HTBI primers, with a second-round multiplex PCR after it. TCRdb fed the multiplex PCR reads into MiXCR, producing one record per CDR3 protein. The sample yields around 1,200,000 distinct CDR3 sequences, about 35% seen once. Specimen: peripheral blood or thyroid tissue (not recorded which). These receptor sequences come from an adult man with Graves' hyperthyroidism.

Points on this clonotype: Possible read error: a much larger clone is one base away. The chain joins TRBV7-2 to TRBJ1-2, with D hard to call. The CDR3 is made up of 15 amino acids. Germline assignment: CDR1 SGHTA and CDR2 FQGNSA. CDR3 loop: CASSKVSQDGNGYTF. As DNA, the CDR3 is TGCGCCAGCAGCAAAGTGTCTCAGGACGGAAATGGCTACACCTTC.

CDR3 amino acids: CSEVAGVLETQYF. In DNA, the CDR3 is TGCAGTGAAGTAGCGGGAGTATTAGAGACCCAGTACTTC. This chain uses TRBV20-1 with TRBJ2-5; 9 bases map to TRBD2. The CDR3 covers 13 residues. V lost 7 bases and J lost 4; bases outside the gene matches: 7. Germline V gene lookup returns CDR1 DFQATT and CDR2 SNEGSKA (reference sequence).

This sequence joins TRBV9 and TRBJ2-5, with 9 bases identical to TRBD2. V gave up 4 bases and J gave up 5 bases; unmatched junction bases: 9. The germline V gene has CDR1 SGDLS and CDR2 YYNGEE. The CDR3 has 15 residues. The CDR3 DNA sequence: TGTGCCAGCAGCTTTAGCGGGAGAGGAGAGGAGACCCAGTACTTC. Its translation is CASSFSGRGEETQYF.